The next 14 T cell receptor beta chains were all read from a single sample in a study of blood T cell repertoires in COVID-19. This table comes from immunoSEQ multiplex PCR, and its TCRdb copy is limited to in-frame clones, with some not included. Among over 100,000 clones, 85% to 90% were seen once, and the ten largest hold 19%. The specimen sequenced was peripheral blood. These receptors all come from a human donor with acute or convalescent COVID-19. The donor label of this sample is uncertain.

This chain uses TRBV27 with TRBJ1-1; 11 nucleotides agree with TRBD1. Germline V gene lookup returns CDR1 MNHEY and CDR2 SMNVEV (reference sequence). The trim removed 6 bases at V and 4 bases at J, leaving 16 bases unmatched. This CDR3 region has 18 residues. CDR3 amino acids: CASSPQGQGVVVFTEAFF. The CDR3 coding sequence is TGTGCCAGCAGCCCCCAGGGACAGGGGGTGGTTGTGTTCACTGAAGCTTTCTTT.

The rearrangement links TRBV5-8 to TRBJ1-5; D ambiguous. The length of the CDR3 is 17 residues. Germline lookup yields CDR1 SGHTS and CDR2 YDEGEE. Trimming removed 4 bases at V and 2 bases at J, with 19 bases between. The CDR3: CASSQIPDYSRNQPQHF. In DNA, the CDR3 is TGTGCCAGCAGCCAGATACCCGACTATTCGCGCAATCAGCCCCAGCATTTT.

V and J are TRBV7-2 and TRBJ2-3, with D unresolved. Trimming cost V 4 bases and J 1 base, with 3 bases left between them. Germline CDR1 and CDR2: SGHTA and FQGNSA. This CDR3 is 12 amino acids long. The CDR3 reads CASSSRTDTQYF. The CDR3 nucleotides are TGTGCCAGCAGCTCTCGCACAGATACGCAGTATTTT.

The CDR3 region is CASSIGAGTGDYEQYF. The CDR3 nucleotides read TGTGCCAGTAGTATAGGGGCGGGGACAGGGGACTACGAGCAGTACTTC. The chain has TRBV19 and TRBJ2-7; 10 positions match TRBD1. CDR3 length: 16 amino acids. V shed 1 base and J 3 bases; nucleotides not matched to a gene: 6. Germline V lookup: CDR1 LNHDA, CDR2 SQIVND (reference sequence).

CDR3 in amino acids: CAWSNRVDTIYF. The CDR3, as DNA: TGTGCCTGGAGTAACAGGGTGGACACCATATATTTT. The chain links TRBV30 to TRBJ1-3; a possible D gene is TRBD1 (6 bases). The V and J ends lost 2 bases and 8 bases respectively, with 10 bases between them. Germline V CDR1 and CDR2: GTSNPN, SVGIG (reference sequence). CDR3 size: 12 residues.

CDR3 amino acids: CASSRLDRVSYGYTF. The CDR3 nucleotides read TGTGCCAGCTCACGACTTGACAGGGTCTCCTATGGCTACACCTTC. The rearrangement links TRBV18 to TRBJ1-2; 7 nucleotides line up with TRBD1. After removal of 4 bases from V and 4 bases from J, the junction contained 9 bases not matched to a gene. Germline CDR1 KGHSH, CDR2 LQKENI. The CDR3 spans 15 residues. Filled out from reference TRBV18 and TRBJ1-2, the complete variable domain reads NAGVMQNPRHLVRRRGQEARLRCSPMKGHSHVYWYRQLPEEGLKFMVYLQKENIIDESGMPKERFSAEFPKEGPSILRIQQVVRGDSAAYFCASSRLDRVSYGYTFGSGTRLTVV.

The chain links TRBV28 to TRBJ2-7, with 8 bases lining up with TRBD2. The CDR3 length is 15 residues. Germline V gene data show CDR1 as MDHEN and CDR2 as SYDVKM. V dropped 7 bases and J dropped 0; count of bases not matched to a gene: 8. CDR3 in DNA: TGTGCCAGCACCCCGGGGGGGAGCTACTCCTACGAGCAGTACTTC. Its protein product is CASTPGGSYSYEQYF. The variable domain in full, completed from reference TRBV28 and TRBJ2-7, reads DVKVTQSSRYLVKRTGEKVFLECVQDMDHENMFWYRQDPGLGLRLIYFSYDVKMKEKGDIPEGYSVSREKKERFSLILESASTNQTSMYLCASTPGGSYSYEQYFGPGTRLTVT.

V and J are TRBV3-1 (or the pseudogene TRBV3-2) and TRBJ1-3, with D possibly TRBD1 on 5 matching bases. Looked up from germline, CDR1 is LGHDT and CDR2 is YNNKEL (reference sequence). The CDR3 runs 18 residues. V was trimmed by 0 bases and J by 2 bases, leaving 17 bases between them. CDR3 in amino acids: CASSQDWGVGSPGNTIYF. DNA for the CDR3: TGTGCCAGCAGCCAAGATTGGGGGGTCGGATCCCCTGGAAACACCATATATTTT.

The rearrangement links TRBV28 to TRBJ1-5; TRBD1 might be the D (6 bases). CDR1 is MDHEN, CDR2 SYDVKM, per germline. The CDR3 contains 16 residues. V lost 3 bases, J lost 3 bases, and 15 bases lay in between. The CDR3 sequence is CASSFFGGGVNQPQHF. The CDR3 coding sequence is TGTGCCAGCAGTTTTTTCGGGGGGGGCGTCAATCAGCCCCAGCATTTT.

This sequence joins TRBV18 and TRBJ2-2; TRBD2 matches 7 bases. Germline V gene data show CDR1 as KGHSH and CDR2 as LQKENI. The junction had 6 bases not matched to a gene; V was cut back by 2 bases and J by 6 bases. The CDR3 is 15 amino acids. The CDR3 is CASSPMSGAPGELFF. Here the CDR3 DNA reads TGTGCCAGCTCACCAATGAGCGGGGCACCCGGGGAGCTGTTTTTT.

The chain links TRBV19 to TRBJ2-7, with TRBD2 identical over 11 bases. This CDR3 region has 16 residues. V trimming: 0 bases; J trimming: 2 bases; junction bases outside the gene matches: 3. In germline, CDR1 is LNHDA, CDR2 SQIVND (reference sequence). The CDR3 sequence: CASSIDRLAGTYEQYF. The CDR3 nucleotides read TGTGCCAGTAGTATAGACCGACTAGCGGGAACCTACGAGCAGTACTTC.

The chain has TRBV5-1 and TRBJ2-1; 7 bases agree with TRBD1. The germline V gene has CDR1 SGHRS and CDR2 YFSETQ. The junction had 5 bases not matched to a gene; V was cut back by 2 bases and J by 3 bases. CDR3 length: 15 residues. Here the CDR3 DNA reads TGCGCCAGCAGCTTAGGGACAGTAGTCTACAATGAGCAGTTCTTC. Its protein is CASSLGTVVYNEQFF.

The chain employs TRBV7-3 and TRBJ2-2; 7 bases fit TRBD2. The germline V gene has CDR1 SGHTA and CDR2 FQGTGA. The ends lost 1 base at V and 0 bases at J; junction bases unmatched: 2. The CDR3 is 16 amino acids. The CDR3 here is CASSLRSGTNTGELFF. The CDR3 coding sequence is TGTGCCAGCAGCTTAAGGAGCGGGACGAACACCGGGGAGCTGTTTTTT.

This chain uses TRBV3-1 (or the pseudogene TRBV3-2) with TRBJ2-3; 10 bases line up with TRBD2. V lost 2 bases to trimming and J lost 3 bases; unmatched junction nucleotides: 17. Germline-derived CDR1 and CDR2 are LGHDT and YNNKEL (reference sequence). The CDR3 loop spans 20 amino acids. The CDR3 nucleotides are TGTGCCAGCAGCCAACCCTGGGGGTTAAGCGGGGGGGAAGTAACAGATACGCAGTATTTT. Translation: CASSQPWGLSGGEVTDTQYF.